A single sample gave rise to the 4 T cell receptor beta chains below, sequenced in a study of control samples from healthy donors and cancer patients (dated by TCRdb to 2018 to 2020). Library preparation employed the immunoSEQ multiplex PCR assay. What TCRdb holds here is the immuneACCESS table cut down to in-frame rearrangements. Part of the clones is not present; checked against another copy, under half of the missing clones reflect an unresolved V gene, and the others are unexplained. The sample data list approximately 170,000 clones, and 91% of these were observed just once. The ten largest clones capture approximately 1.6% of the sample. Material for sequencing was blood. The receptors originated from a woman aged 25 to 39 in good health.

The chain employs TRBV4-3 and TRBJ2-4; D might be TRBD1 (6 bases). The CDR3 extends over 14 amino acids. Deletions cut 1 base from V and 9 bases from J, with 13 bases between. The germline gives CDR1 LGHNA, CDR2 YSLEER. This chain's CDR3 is CASSQGQGIGIQYF. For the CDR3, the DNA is TGCGCCAGCAGCCAAGGTCAGGGGATCGGCATTCAGTACTTC.

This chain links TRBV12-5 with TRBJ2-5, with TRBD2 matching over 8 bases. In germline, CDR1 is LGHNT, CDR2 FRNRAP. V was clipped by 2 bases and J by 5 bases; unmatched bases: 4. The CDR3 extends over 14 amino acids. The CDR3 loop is CASGLSASGETQYF. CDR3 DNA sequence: TGTGCTAGTGGTTTGTCGGCTAGCGGGGAGACCCAGTACTTC.

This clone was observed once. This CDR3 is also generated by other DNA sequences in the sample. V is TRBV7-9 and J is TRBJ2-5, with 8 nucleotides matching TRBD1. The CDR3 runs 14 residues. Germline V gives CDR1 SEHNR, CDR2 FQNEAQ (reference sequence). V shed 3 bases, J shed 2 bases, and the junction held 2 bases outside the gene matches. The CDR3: CASSLDREQETQYF. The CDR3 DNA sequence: TGTGCCAGCAGCTTGGACAGGGAACAAGAGACCCAGTACTTC.

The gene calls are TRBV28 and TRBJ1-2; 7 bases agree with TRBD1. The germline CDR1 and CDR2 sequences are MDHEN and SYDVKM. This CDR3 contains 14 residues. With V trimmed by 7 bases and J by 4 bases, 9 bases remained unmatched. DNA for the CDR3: TGTGCCAGCACCCCGACAGGGAGAATCTATGGCTACACCTTC. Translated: CASTPTGRIYGYTF.